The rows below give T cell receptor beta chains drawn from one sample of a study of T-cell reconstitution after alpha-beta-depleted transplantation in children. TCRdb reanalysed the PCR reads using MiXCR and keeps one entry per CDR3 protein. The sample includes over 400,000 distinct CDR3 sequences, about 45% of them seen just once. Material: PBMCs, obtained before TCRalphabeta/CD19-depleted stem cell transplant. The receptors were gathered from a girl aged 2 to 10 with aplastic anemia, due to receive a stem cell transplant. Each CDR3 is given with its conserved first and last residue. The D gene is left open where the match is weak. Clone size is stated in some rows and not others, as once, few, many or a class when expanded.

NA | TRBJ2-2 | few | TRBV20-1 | TGCAGTGCTCAACCCCCCGATGGAAGGGCTACCGGGGAGCTGTTTTTT | CSAQPPDGRATGELFF
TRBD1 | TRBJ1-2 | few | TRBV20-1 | TGCAGTGCTATCCCTCGCCCCACCGCCGGGACAGGCGGCAGCTTC | CSAIPRPTAGTGGSF
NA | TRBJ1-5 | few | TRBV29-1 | TGCAGCGCCGGACACCCTAATCAGCCCCAGCATTTT | CSAGHPNQPQHF
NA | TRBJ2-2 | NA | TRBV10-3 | TGTGCCATCAGTGTCAGGGATTCCGGGGAGCTGTTTTTT | CAISVRDSGELFF
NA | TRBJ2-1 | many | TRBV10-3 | TGTGCCATCAGTGAGCTGGCAGGGGGGACCAGATACAATGAGCAGTTCTTC | CAISELAGGTRYNEQFF
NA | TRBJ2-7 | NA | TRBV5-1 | TGCGCCAGCAGCTTGGCCGTCCTAACCGAGCGGTACTTC | CASSLAVLTERYF
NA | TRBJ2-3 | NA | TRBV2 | TGTGCCAGCAGTGCCGACGCCCCTAGCACAGATACGCAGTATTTT | CASSADAPSTDTQYF
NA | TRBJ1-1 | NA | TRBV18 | TGTGCCAGCTCTCCTGGACAGATACCATTGAACACTGAAGCTTTCTTT | CASSPGQIPLNTEAFF
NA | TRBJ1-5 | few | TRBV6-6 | TGTGCCAGCAGTTACGGCAGGAATCAGCCCCAGCATTTT | CASSYGRNQPQHF
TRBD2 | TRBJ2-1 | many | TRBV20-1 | TGCAGTGCTAGAGATCCGAGCGGGAGGGCCCCCTCCTACAATGAGCAGTTCTTC | CSARDPSGRAPSYNEQFF
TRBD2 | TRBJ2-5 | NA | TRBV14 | TGTGCCAGCAGCCAAACTAGCGGGAGGGCCGGGAAGACCCAGTACTTC | CASSQTSGRAGKTQYF
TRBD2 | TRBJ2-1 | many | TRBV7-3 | TGTGCCAGCAGCTCCGTAGCGGGAGCCTACAATGAGCAGTTCTTC | CASSSVAGAYNEQFF
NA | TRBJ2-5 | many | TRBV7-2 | TGTGCCAGCAGCCCCTGGCCCTCGTACCAAGAGACCCAGTACTTC | CASSPWPSYQETQYF
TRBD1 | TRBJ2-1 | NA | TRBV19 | TGTGCCAGTAGCCCAGGGACAGGGGTTACCTACAATGAGCAGTTCTTC | CASSPGTGVTYNEQFF
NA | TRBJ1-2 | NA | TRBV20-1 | TGCAGTGCTAGAGATCCCCGAGATCTGGGTACCTATGGCTACACCTTC | CSARDPRDLGTYGYTF
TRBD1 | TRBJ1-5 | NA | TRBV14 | TGTGCCAGCAGCCAAGGCGGGACAGGGGATCAGCCCCAGCATTTT | CASSQGGTGDQPQHF
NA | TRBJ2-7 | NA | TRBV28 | TGTGCCAGCAGTCTAATGGAGGGTCGGAGTGAGCAGTACTTC | CASSLMEGRSEQYF
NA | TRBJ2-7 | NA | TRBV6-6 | TGTGCCAGCAGCCGTATCGGAATCTACGAGCAGTACTTC | CASSRIGIYEQYF
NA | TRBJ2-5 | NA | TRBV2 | TGTGCCAGCAGTGAACTCCAAGAGACCCAGTACTTC | CASSELQETQYF
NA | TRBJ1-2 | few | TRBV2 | TGTGCCAGCAGTGAGACAAGTGCGAGGAACTATGGCTACACCTTC | CASSETSARNYGYTF
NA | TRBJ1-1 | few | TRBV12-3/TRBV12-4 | TGTGCCAGCGGTCCCCAGGGGTACACTGAAGCTTTCTTT | CASGPQGYTEAFF
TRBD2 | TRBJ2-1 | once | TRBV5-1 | TGCGCCAGCAGCTGGCAAGCGGGAGTTAATGAGCAGTTCTTC | CASSWQAGVNEQFF
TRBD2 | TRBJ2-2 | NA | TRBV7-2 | TGTGCCAGCAGTACATTACCTAGCGGATTGAACACCGGGGAGCTGTTTTTT | CASSTLPSGLNTGELFF
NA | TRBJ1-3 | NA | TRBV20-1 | TGCAGTGTCAGACCCCCCGTGTTGGGAAACACCATATATTTT | CSVRPPVLGNTIYF
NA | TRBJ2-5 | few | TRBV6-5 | TGTGCCAGCAAATTCGGAGAGACCCAGTACTTC | CASKFGETQYF
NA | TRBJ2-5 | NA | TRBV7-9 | TGTGCCAGCAGCTTAGATGCCGTGTTGGCAGGAAAAGAGACCCAGTACTTC | CASSLDAVLAGKETQYF
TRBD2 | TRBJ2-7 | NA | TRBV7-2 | TGTGCCAGCAGCCCCCTAGCGGGGCTCTACGCAAGGAGCGAGCAGTACTTC | CASSPLAGLYARSEQYF
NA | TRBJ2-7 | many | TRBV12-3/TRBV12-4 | TGTGCCAGCAGTTCCCCCCCGTCAAACGAGCAGTACTTC | CASSSPPSNEQYF
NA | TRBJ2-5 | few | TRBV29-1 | TGCAGCGTTGAAGCTAGGGAGACCCAGTACTTC | CSVEARETQYF
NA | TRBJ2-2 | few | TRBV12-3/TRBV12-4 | TGTGCCAGCAGTTTAGGCCTACTTCCTACGAACACCGGGGAGCTGTTTTTT | CASSLGLLPTNTGELFF
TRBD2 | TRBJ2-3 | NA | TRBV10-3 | TGTGCCATCAGTGAGACTAGCGGGAGGACAGATACGCAGTATTTT | CAISETSGRTDTQYF
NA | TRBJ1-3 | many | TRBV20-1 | TGCAGTGCTAGGTGGGGGAGGAGCACTGGAAACACCATATATTTT | CSARWGRSTGNTIYF